Detailed here is one T cell receptor (beta chain). Its target is unknown. The data are from a study of CD8 T cells in ankylosing spondylitis. General study results and limits: Peripheral blood held disease-linked clones only at relatively low frequency, and these were CD8+. Ankylosing spondylitis blood seemed to carry a telltale TCR beta motif made of roughly eight highly homologous variants.

From germline, CDR1 is MNHEY and CDR2 SMNVEV (reference sequence). The CDR3 totals 14 residues. V was trimmed by 4 bases and J by 12 bases, leaving 19 bases between them. TCRdb recomputed calls from the 5' RACE reads with MiXCR, one row per CDR3 protein. The repertoire consists of around 770,000 distinct CDR3 sequences, with about 20% occurring once and the leading ten covering 19%. The rearrangement joins TRBV27 to TRBJ2-1, with D maybe TRBD2 (5 bases). The sample was blood, either unsorted or a sorted T cell fraction (not recorded which). The sequence was collected from a male donor with ankylosing spondylitis. The CDR3 DNA sequence: TGTGCCAGCAGTTCCCTGGAAGCGCACCGGGGGCAGTTCTTC. It translates to CASSSLEAHRGQFF.